These 28 T cell receptor beta chains came from one sample sequenced in a study of cytomegalovirus exposure and HLA in healthy donors. PCR primers comprised 60 Vbeta and 13 Jbeta primers. TCRdb's table, derived via immunoSEQ multiplex PCR, lists solely in-frame clones and lacks some. Among fewer than 200,000 clones, more than 70% were seen once, and the ten largest hold 4% to 5.5%. The sequencing sample was made of PBMCs. These receptors were taken from a male donor in good health and CMV-seronegative.

The chain links TRBV11-3 to TRBJ2-2; 8 bases are shared with TRBD1. The J segment lost 4 bases and the V segment lost 8 bases, leaving 9 bases of the junction unmatched. Germline assignment: CDR1 SGHNT and CDR2 YENEEA. CDR3 length: 15 residues. CDR3 sequence: CASRRDRGATGELFF. DNA for the CDR3: TGTGCCAGCCGACGCGACAGGGGAGCCACCGGGGAGCTGTTTTTT. The full variable domain, in which reference TRBV11-3 and TRBJ2-2 provide the parts outside the CDR3, is EAGVVQSPRYKIIEKKQPVAFWCNPISGHNTLYWYLQNLGQGPELLIRYENEEAVDDSQLPKDRFSAERLKGVDSTLKIQPAELGDSAVYLCASRRDRGATGELFFGEGSRLTVL.

This rearrangement joins TRBV30 to TRBJ1-5; 12 bases are a match to TRBD1. Losses at the gene ends were 3 bases for V and 6 bases for J; bases not matched to a gene: 3. The CDR3 is made up of 14 amino acids. The germline V gene encodes CDR1 GTSNPN and CDR2 SVGIG (reference sequence). The CDR3 sequence: CAWSRDRGRQPQHF. The CDR3, as DNA: TGTGCCTGGAGCCGGGACAGGGGGCGTCAGCCCCAGCATTTT.

For this clone: One end of the junction fails to match germline, which may point to a read error. This chain joins TRBV5-1 and TRBJ2-5, with D possibly matching TRBD2 (6 bases). The CDR3 contains 18 residues. Germline V CDR1 and CDR2: SGHRS, YFSETQ. CDR3 sequence reads: CASGPSGTGLPNHETQYF. The CDR3 DNA follows: TGCGCCAGCGGCCCTAGTGGGACTGGTCTACCGAACCACGAGACCCAGTACTTC. Supplemented by reference TRBV5-1 and TRBJ2-5, the full variable domain reads KAGVTQTPRYLIKTRGQQVTLSCSPISGHRSVSWYQQTPGQGLQFLFEYFSETQRNKGNFPGRFSGRQFSNSRSEMNVSTLELGDSALYLCASGPSGTGLPNHETQYFGPGTRLLVL.

The chain links TRBV9 to TRBJ2-1; D gene uncertain. This CDR3 comprises 13 residues. V was trimmed by 3 bases and J by 3 bases, leaving 7 bases between them. The germline CDR1 and CDR2 sequences are SGDLS and YYNGEE. The CDR3 is CASSARDYNEQFF. For the CDR3, the DNA is TGTGCCAGCAGCGCCCGCGACTACAATGAGCAGTTCTTC.

This clone was recorded once. V gene TRBV6-6 combines with J gene TRBJ2-1; D is unclear. Germline V gene sequence: CDR1 MNHNY, CDR2 SVGAGI (reference sequence). V dropped 6 bases and J dropped 9 bases, with 9 bases sitting between them. This CDR3 has 11 residues. The CDR3 bases are TGTGCCAGCAGCCTCGGTAGTGAGCAGTTCTTC. Its translation is CASSLGSEQFF.

V is TRBV19 and J is TRBJ1-6; TRBD1 agrees at 7 bases. Unmatched junction bases numbered 18, after V lost 10 bases and J lost 3 bases. The V gene's germline CDR1 is LNHDA and CDR2 SQIVND (reference sequence). CDR3 length equals 18 residues. The CDR3 loop reads CATSRGTAGGFYNSPLHF. DNA of the CDR3: TGTGCCACATCAAGGGGGACAGCTGGAGGCTTCTATAATTCACCCCTCCACTTT.

The genes are TRBV4-1 and TRBJ2-7, with TRBD2 matching 9 bases. V lost 3 bases, J lost 3 bases, and 12 bases stayed unmatched. Germline loops: CDR1 MGHRA, CDR2 YSYEKL. The CDR3 runs to 17 residues. The chain's CDR3 is CASSQRGAGGLYYEQYF. The CDR3 nucleotides read TGCGCCAGCAGCCAGCGTGGTGCGGGGGGGCTGTACTACGAGCAGTACTTC.

The chain couples TRBV7-2 to TRBJ1-5; 12 bases align to TRBD1. The CDR3 sequence is 14 residues long. CDR1 is SGHTA and CDR2 is FQGNSA in the germline V gene. With V trimmed by 4 bases and J by 6 bases, 1 base remained unmatched. CDR3 sequence reads: CASSSGQGAQPQHF. For the CDR3, the DNA is TGTGCCAGCAGCTCGGGACAGGGGGCTCAGCCCCAGCATTTT.

This clone was seen only once. Other DNA sequences in the sample encode the same CDR3. The rearrangement joins TRBV11-2 to TRBJ2-3; D uncertain. The germline V gene has CDR1 SGHAT and CDR2 FQNNGV. The V gene lost 5 bases and the J gene lost 3 bases, with 3 bases spanning the gap. CDR3 length equals 11 residues. The CDR3 reads CASSHTDTQYF. CDR3 nucleotide sequence: TGTGCCAGCAGCCATACAGATACGCAGTATTTT.

The chain uses TRBV9 and TRBJ2-5; weak D call: TRBD1 (6 bases). Trimming cost V 0 bases and J 3 bases, with 12 bases left between them. The CDR3 has 15 amino acids. Per the germline V gene, CDR1 is SGDLS and CDR2 is YYNGEE. The CDR3 loop is CASSVAPRQEETQYF. In nucleotides, the CDR3 is TGTGCCAGCAGCGTAGCCCCCCGACAGGAAGAGACCCAGTACTTC.

As DNA, the CDR3 is TGCAGCGTTGAACGAGGAGATCGTAACACCGGGGAGCTGTTTTTT. Translating gives CSVERGDRNTGELFF. This chain uses TRBV29-1 with TRBJ2-2; D gene unclear. CDR1 is SQVTM, CDR2 ANQGSEA, per germline. The V end lost 2 bases, the J end lost 2 bases, and 12 bases lay between the germline ends. There are 15 residues in the CDR3.

The chain is built from TRBV7-2 and TRBJ2-3; TRBD1 is a possible D gene (6 bases). The CDR3 contains 13 residues. The V gene's germline CDR1 is SGHTA and CDR2 FQGNSA. The V gene lost 5 bases and the J gene lost 1 base, with 7 bases spanning the gap. The CDR3 is CASSRTGTDTQYF. The CDR3 nucleotides are TGTGCCAGCAGCCGGACAGGCACAGATACGCAGTATTTT.

The chain recombines TRBV9 with TRBJ2-7; 8 positions match TRBD1. Trimming took 4 bases from V and 3 from J; bases not matched to a gene: 6. The CDR3 has 14 amino acids. CDR1 and CDR2 from the germline V gene are SGDLS and YYNGEE. CDR3 in amino acids: CASSKDRVGYEQYF. CDR3 sequence (DNA): TGTGCCAGCAGCAAGGACAGGGTCGGCTACGAGCAGTACTTC.

The chain has TRBV30 and TRBJ2-3; a possible D gene is TRBD1 (6 bases). The germline gives CDR1 GTSNPN, CDR2 SVGIG (reference sequence). Trimming removed 3 bases at V and 5 bases at J, with 6 bases between. The CDR3 runs to 11 residues. The CDR3 DNA reads TGTGCCTGGAGCAGGGGAGATACGCAGTATTTT. It codes for CAWSRGDTQYF.

This chain connects TRBV2 to TRBJ2-5; TRBD2 matches at 9 bases. The germline V gene encodes CDR1 SNHLY and CDR2 FYNNEI. The CDR3 consists of 15 residues. Losses at the gene ends were 7 bases for V and 5 bases for J; bases not matched to a gene: 11. As DNA, the CDR3 is TGTGCCAGCATCGGCGGGAGGGCCGGACAGGAGACCCAGTACTTC. Its protein product is CASIGGRAGQETQYF.

This clone was observed a few times. The rearrangement uses TRBV7-3 and TRBJ2-1, with 8 bases identical to TRBD2. Trimming at V came to 5 bases and at J to 6 bases, leaving 9 bases not matched to a gene. The CDR3 is 15 residues long. Germline lookup yields CDR1 SGHTA and CDR2 FQGTGA. CDR3: CASSPGLGSSNEQFF. The CDR3 coding sequence is TGTGCCAGCAGCCCGGGACTAGGTTCCAGCAATGAGCAGTTCTTC.

J is TRBJ2-6 and V is TRBV9; weak D call: TRBD1 (7 bases). From germline, CDR1 is SGDLS and CDR2 YYNGEE. Trimming cost V 4 bases and J 0 bases, with 23 bases left between them. The CDR3 spans 20 residues. Here the CDR3 reads CASSYSTGEAPLSGANVLTF. The CDR3 DNA sequence: TGTGCCAGCAGCTATTCAACAGGGGAGGCCCCTCTCTCTGGGGCCAACGTCCTGACTTTC.

This chain links TRBV2 with TRBJ2-5; a weak D match, TRBD2 (6 bases). The V and J ends lost 1 base and 6 bases respectively, with 15 bases between them. CDR1 is SNHLY and CDR2 is FYNNEI in the germline V gene. CDR3 length equals 15 residues. DNA for the CDR3: TGTGCCAGCAGTGAAGGGAGGGTGGGGATGCAGACCCAGTACTTC. Translated, it gives CASSEGRVGMQTQYF. Filled out from reference TRBV2 and TRBJ2-5, the complete variable domain reads EPEVTQTPSHQVTQMGQEVILRCVPISNHLYFYWYRQILGQKVEFLVSFYNNEISEKSEIFDDQFSVERPDGSNFTLKIRSTKLEDSAMYFCASSEGRVGMQTQYFGPGTRLLVL.

The chain recombines TRBV27 with TRBJ2-7, with TRBD1 matching over 7 bases. V lost 9 bases to trimming and J lost 3 bases; unmatched junction nucleotides: 11. The length of the CDR3 is 14 residues. Per germline, CDR1 MNHEY and CDR2 SMNVEV (reference sequence). Written as DNA, the CDR3 is TGTGCCAGACCGACCGGGACAGTCTACTACGAGCAGTACTTC. It is translated as CARPTGTVYYEQYF.

This chain uses TRBV15 with TRBJ1-2; perhaps TRBD1 as D (5 bases). The germline V and J ends were trimmed by 5 bases and 1 base, with 8 bases remaining between them. This CDR3 has 13 residues. Germline CDR1 and CDR2: LNHNV and YYDKDF (reference sequence). CDR3 DNA: TGTGCCACCAGCGGCAGGGTTAACTATGGCTACACCTTC. Translation gives CATSGRVNYGYTF.

The rearrangement uses TRBV9 and TRBJ2-7, with 7 bases aligning to TRBD2. Trimming at V came to 0 bases and at J to 2 bases, leaving 8 bases not matched to a gene. This CDR3 spans 16 amino acids. Germline V gene lookup returns CDR1 SGDLS and CDR2 YYNGEE. Here the CDR3 reads CASSVGTGGGTYEQYF. For the CDR3, the DNA is TGTGCCAGCAGCGTAGGGACTGGCGGGGGAACCTACGAGCAGTACTTC.

This chain uses TRBV10-3 with TRBJ2-5, with D possibly being TRBD2 (5 bases). The CDR3 covers 12 residues. The germline V gene has CDR1 ENHRY and CDR2 SYGVKD. V was trimmed by 6 bases and J by 4 bases, leaving 9 bases between them. The CDR3 bases are TGTGCCATCAGCACTAGTCGAGAGACCCAGTACTTC. Its protein product is CAISTSRETQYF.

The chain employs TRBV7-2 and TRBJ2-7; D might be TRBD2 (6 bases). Germline V gene sequence: CDR1 SGHTA, CDR2 FQGNSA. This CDR3 region has 13 residues. The V gene lost 5 bases and the J gene lost 4 bases, with 12 bases spanning the gap. The CDR3 sequence is CASSARLGYEQYF. DNA for the CDR3: TGTGCCAGCAGCGCCAGACTAGGGTACGAGCAGTACTTC.

V is TRBV7-9 and J is TRBJ1-4; 10 bases align to TRBD1. CDR1 and CDR2 from the germline V gene are SEHNR and FQNEAQ (reference sequence). The CDR3 runs to 17 residues. With V trimmed by 6 bases and J by 6 bases, 13 bases remained unmatched. CDR3 residues: CASSLRGAGTGDEKLFF. CDR3 sequence (DNA): TGTGCCAGCAGTCTTAGAGGAGCCGGGACAGGGGATGAAAAACTGTTTTTT.

The chain recombines TRBV27 with TRBJ1-5, with TRBD1 matching 7 bases. Losses at the gene ends were 4 bases for V and 4 bases for J; bases not matched to a gene: 4. The CDR3 has 14 residues. Germline V gives CDR1 MNHEY, CDR2 SMNVEV (reference sequence). The CDR3 reads CASSYRGLNQPQHF. CDR3 nucleotides: TGTGCCAGCAGTTACAGGGGATTAAATCAGCCCCAGCATTTT.

The gene calls are TRBV7-9 and TRBJ2-1; the D gene is possibly TRBD2 (6 bases). Germline assignment: CDR1 SEHNR and CDR2 FQNEAQ (reference sequence). V lost 1 base to trimming and J lost 0 bases, with 13 bases between them. The CDR3 contains 17 residues. The CDR3 nucleotides are TGTGCCAGCAGCTTAGGGGGGACTCATAGCTCCTACAATGAGCAGTTCTTC. Its protein product is CASSLGGTHSSYNEQFF.

The chain joins TRBV29-1 to TRBJ2-5, with TRBD2 matching over 7 bases. This CDR3 region has 15 residues. Per the germline V gene, CDR1 is SQVTM and CDR2 is ANQGSEA. V lost 3 bases and J lost 2; bases outside the gene matches: 9. CDR3 amino acids: CSVEGGGGLQETQYF. CDR3 nucleotides: TGCAGCGTTGAGGGCGGGGGAGGACTACAAGAGACCCAGTACTTC.

CDR3 nucleotide sequence: TGCAGCGTTCGCCGAGCGGGGAGCACAGATACGCAGTATTTT. It specifies CSVRRAGSTDTQYF. The chain has TRBV29-1 and TRBJ2-3; 7 bases fit TRBD2. The V segment lost 5 bases and the J segment 0 bases; nucleotides outside the gene matches: 5. The V gene's germline CDR1 is SQVTM and CDR2 ANQGSEA. The CDR3 runs to 14 residues.